This TCR beta chain was recovered during a study of CD8 T cells in Susac syndrome. V trimming: 4 bases; J trimming: 3 bases; junction bases outside the gene matches: 8. The CDR3 runs 14 residues. Germline V CDR1 and CDR2: SQVTM, ANQGSEA. CD8+ and CD4+ blood T cells underwent TCR beta sequencing. Negative isolation was used for CD8+ and CD4+ T cells, and FACS enrichment was applied to TEMRA cells. RNA amounts of roughly 0.45 to 1 ug underwent reverse transcription with random hexamers. The method of amplification for TCR beta CDR3 was immunoSEQ multiplex PCR, covering 54 Vbeta and 13 Jbeta. TCRdb itself ran the immunoSEQ multiplex PCR reads through MiXCR, one entry per CDR3 protein. The sample carries fewer than 200,000 distinct CDR3 sequences, roughly 94% recorded once.

The sequence derives from a human donor in good health. Input material: CD4+ T cells from PBMCs. The rearrangement links TRBV29-1 to TRBJ2-5; the match to TRBD2 covers 7 bases. CDR3 amino acids: CSVGSSGGKETQYF. DNA of the CDR3: TGCAGCGTTGGCTCGTCGGGAGGAAAAGAGACCCAGTACTTC.